The present T cell receptor (beta chain) was sequenced within a study of T cell changes during pregnancy in multiple sclerosis. The data were produced by immunoSEQ multiplex PCR, yet TCRdb's version contains in-frame clones alone and is incomplete. Of roughly 16,000 clones in the sample, 88% are singletons; the top ten hold around 12%. The germline gives CDR1 ENHRY, CDR2 SYGVKD. The CDR3 has 15 amino acids. The ends lost 2 bases at V and 4 bases at J; junction bases unmatched: 4. A single count supports this clone. The rearrangement joins TRBV10-3 to TRBJ1-4; 7 bases agree with TRBD1. The material sequenced was CD8+ T cells from peripheral blood mononuclear cells, taken after pregnancy. The receptor was derived from a female donor in good health, enrolled as a control in a pregnancy study. The DNA of the CDR3 is TGTGCCATCAGTGAGGGAGGACAGGTTAATGAAAAACTGTTTTTT. It yields the protein CAISEGGQVNEKLFF.